The text below deals with one T cell receptor beta chain. This clone was counted once. The antigen this receptor binds is unknown. No base quality values were provided; no much bigger clone lies one nucleotide off. Using the deep immunoSEQ assay, TCR CDR3 regions were amplified from genomic DNA by multiplex PCR. Extracted genomic DNA from each cell subset was spread evenly across all wells of several immunoSEQ 96-well plates, with each plate serving as a replicate. For sorted subsets, each replicate PCR was loaded with about 0.2 ug genomic DNA, equivalent to 25,000 to 35,000 T cell genomes. Purified libraries were quantified with a Qubit 3.0 fluorometer, sized on a Bioanalyzer 2100, and re-quantified with the KAPA Library Quantification kit. Every immunoSEQ 96-well plate was sequenced on a separate single-read 150-cycle Illumina NextSeq 550 flow cell. The published analysis was carried out like this. Because the immunoSEQ output held only junctional sequences and lacked quality scores, the filtering could not match the filtering applied to full-length reads. Sequences were annotated with PyIR, a Python wrapper for IgBLAST v1.9, and V/J genes and CDR3 were assigned using IMGT germline references. Any read was removed if the V/J assignment was weak (E-value above 1e-6), the CDR3 was missing, or the read contained stop codons, out-of-frame junctions, or ambiguous translated residues. V3J clonotypes were defined as sequences sharing the same inferred V gene, J gene, and CDR3 amino acid sequence. Percentage overlap between repertoires was calculated by dividing the number of shared unique clonotypes by the size of the smaller repertoire. Repertoire richness was assessed with RTK rarefaction, the Chao1 estimator, and Recon v2.1 estimates of unobserved clonotypes. Generation probabilities were computed with OLGA for all TCRbeta clonotypes obtained by the gDNA method from several donors. As stored in TCRdb, this immuneACCESS dataset retains in-frame rearrangements with V and J assigned. A fraction of the clones does not appear; measured against another copy, unresolved V genes explain less than half of the discrepancy, and the remainder lacks a known reason. The V and J calls and clone size were taken over from that table, and D and trimming were inferred from the DNA. The sample records over 850,000 clones, around 82% of which are singletons. The biggest ten clones account for under 0.8% of the sample.

The donors were healthy, HIV-negative adults with no recently reported acute infections or vaccinations. All donors were Caucasian adults living in Nashville, Tennessee, USA. Magnetic negative selection was used to enrich CD4+ T cells, after which naive cells were positively selected on CD45RA and the negative fraction became the memory subset. Blood was obtained by leukapheresis, after which PBMCs were separated by Ficoll-Histopaque density gradient centrifugation and cryopreserved in liquid nitrogen vapor phase. Analytical flow cytometry was used to check the purity and quantity of every magnetically sorted T cell population. From each sorted fraction, genomic DNA was isolated and quantified by UV absorbance on a Nanodrop 2000c. V loses 7 bases, J loses 1 base, and the germline ends lie 14 bases apart. The CDR3 contains 14 residues, cysteine and phenylalanine counted. CDR3 DNA is the only sequence kept; it has 42 bases, read in frame from the first base. CDR1 and CDR2 are read off the germline V gene as SGHRS and YFSETQ.

This record belongs to a study of shared clonotypes between healthy human individuals (TCRdb year 2020). Regarding the research as a whole: A few men and two women, aged 18 to 49 years, made up the cohort. For each donor, CD4 naive and CD4 memory were each run on three plates, CD8 naive on two plates, and CD8 memory on one plate. Blood TCR repertoires of roughly five healthy adults were deeply sequenced to estimate repertoire size and the extent of clonotype sharing between individuals. Different laboratories and diverse techniques were used to prepare libraries and sequence TCR repertoires, to increase sequencing depth and limit assay-specific biases. Leukapheresis yielded between about 0.85 and 10 billion PBMCs per donor.

Study-wide findings and limitations: Rarefaction of sorted-subset datasets indicated incomplete sequencing despite the large sequencing depth. Pairwise subsampling led to the expectation that sequencing depth would affect the degree of clonotype sharing among donors. Roughly 5% of naive CD4, 3% to 4% of naive CD8, 2.3% of memory CD4, and about 0.4% of memory CD8 clonotypes were shared across several donors. Only blood was sampled, and tissue TCR repertoires likely differ from those in blood. Naive subsets generally had larger estimated clonotype richness than memory subsets. Compared with non-shared clonotypes, the clonotypes found in all four sorted-subset donors had higher generation probabilities. Because the study included a small number of donors, the genetic and exposure-history diversity represented was limited.

This TCR came from a man between 18 and 35 years old in good health. Some clones in this sample may be carry-over from other donors' samples. The sequenced sample consisted of memory CD4+ T cells from PBMCs. The intended sense of this specimen's cell subset or site label: CD45RA-negative fraction. Here the chain combines TRBV5-1 and TRBJ2-5, with the D gene call left open. The CDR3 region: CASSSGQSQETQYF. The DNA is as follows: TGCGCCAGCTCCTCTGGGCAGAGCCAAGAGACCCAGTACTTC.